The entry below describes one T cell receptor beta chain. Its cognate antigen has yet to be identified. Nothing much larger sits one base from this clone, and base qualities are not available. From a lookup of the germline V gene, CDR1 and CDR2 are SGHVS and FNYEAQ. The CDR3 contains 14 residues, cysteine and phenylalanine counted. CDR3 DNA only is kept here, 42 bases in frame from base 1. At the junction V is shortened by 4 bases and J by 0 bases, with 10 bases in between. The data are from a study of blood T cell repertoires in COVID-19 (dated by TCRdb to about 2020). For the study in its entirety: Samples from collaborators originated in the United States, Italy and Spain and spanned both the acute and convalescent phases of COVID-19. Deeply sampled blood TCRbeta repertoires from subjects exposed to, actively infected with, or recovered from COVID-19 were included in the dataset. The samples were drawn from the first 160 participants of the ongoing ImmuneRACE study and from 1,254 subjects provided by 6 global collaborators. The prospective study material was composed of cDNA or gDNA derived from T cells, B-cell-depleted T cells, or PBMCs. A freely available public database, intended as a resource for researchers studying the immune response to SARS-CoV-2, is where the repertoires were released. HLA class I and class II types, where available, came from metadata supplied by the sample provider rather than from assay-based typing. A de-identified subject ID, COVID-19 status, age in years and sex were almost always included in the sample metadata.

Whole blood was collected in K2EDTA tubes by collaborating institutions according to the institutions' own protocols. Collaborator samples were shipped for TCRbeta analysis as frozen whole blood, isolated PBMCs, or DNA extracted from either sample type. Broad study findings and their caveats: The quantity of clinical and demographic metadata differed by source and by participant and was supplied without curation.

TCRbeta CDR3 regions were amplified from genomic DNA using the immunoSEQ Assay, a bias-controlled multiplex PCR. The authors processed their data as follows. Within the assay, amplification of reference gene primers was used to estimate how many nucleated cells each sample contained. To quantify the absolute abundance of each unique TCRbeta CDR3 rearrangement, sequence reads were collapsed and filtered. Productive Simpson clonality was computed per sample as the square root of Simpson's diversity index over productive rearrangements. Not all clones reach the TCRdb copy of this immuneACCESS table, which keeps in-frame sequences only. Checked studies attribute under half of the gap to unresolved V genes and leave the rest unexplained. Clone size and V and J calls were adopted from that table, with D and trimming inferred from the DNA. Recorded for this sample are 98,000 or so clones; 88% of them occurred a single time. Jointly, the top ten make up around 2% of the sample.

Material for sequencing was peripheral blood. Here the chain combines TRBV7-6 and TRBJ2-7; the D gene cannot be named for sure. The sequence came from a human donor in a cohort sampled during active COVID-19. CDR3 loop: CASSSTRISYEQYF. In nucleotides, the sequence is TGTGCCAGCAGCTCAACCAGGATCTCCTACGAGCAGTACTTC.